The source of this T cell receptor (beta chain) is a study of T cells in Graves' hyperthyroidism and ophthalmopathy. Regarding the study as a whole: Appearing also in blood were most of the thyroid clonotypes expanded above 0.001.

This clonotype was seen ten or more times. Its antigen is still unknown. This CDR3 spans 13 amino acids. V gave up 2 bases and J gave up 4 bases, with 8 bases separating them. Germline V gives CDR1 SNHLY, CDR2 FYNNEI. TCR beta CDR3 region amplification was performed from RNA transcripts. First-round RT-PCR targeting the TCR CDR3 was performed with the HTBI primer set. MiXCR was run by TCRdb on the multiplex PCR reads, yielding one entry per CDR3 protein. This repertoire shows just over 550,000 distinct CDR3 sequences, 46% found once; its top ten account for 8.2%. Clinical symptoms, serum thyroxine, TRAb, thyroid ultrasound and orbital computed tomography informed diagnoses.

The TCR was taken from a woman aged 18-29 years with Graves' hyperthyroidism. V usage is TRBV2 and J usage is TRBJ1-2; D is unresolved. The sample was peripheral blood or thyroid tissue (not recorded which). CDR3 nucleotides: TGTGCCAGCAGTGAACTGGGATTCTATGGCTACACCTTC. Its protein product is CASSELGFYGYTF.